This T cell receptor beta chain comes out of a study of CD8 T cells in ankylosing spondylitis. Study outcomes and limitations: There was reportedly significant enrichment of clones that were disease-linked in matched ankylosing spondylitis synovial fluid. Apparently characteristic of ankylosing spondylitis blood was a TCR beta motif (eight highly homologous variants). Disease-linked clones proved CD8+ and comparatively uncommon in peripheral blood.

Construction of TCR beta libraries was performed using quantitative 5'-RACE with molecular barcodes. Each CDR3 protein is one row after TCRdb ran MiXCR on the 5' RACE reads. The table shows about 300,000 distinct CDR3 sequences, with 11% occurring only once. The table lists this clonotype with a few counts. Its matching antigen is unknown. V was clipped by 0 bases and J by 0 bases, with 8 bases between them. Germline loops: CDR1 DFQATT, CDR2 SNEGSKA (reference sequence). The CDR3 extends over 15 amino acids. This sequence originates from a female donor with ankylosing spondylitis or in good health (not recorded which). Sequenced sample: blood, either unsorted or a sorted T cell fraction (not recorded which). The rearrangement joins TRBV20-1 to TRBJ1-4, with D unresolved. The CDR3 region has the DNA TGCAGTGCTAGAGATAAGAGGGCAACTAATGAAAAACTGTTTTTT. Amino acid sequence: CSARDKRATNEKLFF.